What follows are 30 T cell receptor beta chains derived from one specimen sequenced in a study of cytomegalovirus exposure and HLA in healthy donors. PCR primers comprised 60 Vbeta and 13 Jbeta primers. TCRdb's table, derived via immunoSEQ multiplex PCR, lists solely in-frame clones and lacks some. The sample records 110,000 to 150,000 clones, approximately 79% being singletons. What was sequenced was PBMCs. The receptors were gathered from a female donor in good health and CMV-seronegative.

This chain connects TRBV29-1 to TRBJ1-4; D is undetermined. This CDR3 has 11 residues. The germline V gene encodes CDR1 SQVTM and CDR2 ANQGSEA. V lost 4 bases and J 8 bases, leaving 8 bases between the germline ends. The CDR3 region is CSVVSGEKLFF. The CDR3 DNA follows: TGCAGCGTTGTATCGGGGGAAAAACTGTTTTTT.

With respect to this clone: The CDR3 carries no conserved terminal phenylalanine or tryptophan, so it likely arises from a read error. This sequence joins TRBV25-1 and TRBJ1-1, with 7 bases lining up with TRBD1. This CDR3 has 13 amino acids. The junction had 9 bases not matched to a gene; V was cut back by 3 bases and J by 11 bases. Per the germline V gene, CDR1 is MGHDK and CDR2 is SYGVNS. CDR3 in DNA: TGTGCCAGCAGTGATGGAGGGGGCGCACCGGCTTTCGTT. This codes for CASSDGGGAPAFV.

The chain couples TRBV30 to TRBJ2-7; D unresolved. Germline V gene sequence: CDR1 GTSNPN, CDR2 SVGIG (reference sequence). CDR3 size: 12 residues. Trimming cost V 3 bases and J 0 bases, with 6 bases left between them. CDR3 loop: CAWSLASYEQYF. The CDR3 DNA is TGTGCCTGGAGCCTGGCCTCCTACGAGCAGTACTTC.

This clone was found a few times. The rearrangement joins TRBV6-5 to TRBJ2-3; D unclear. The CDR3 runs 13 residues. Between the trimmed V and J ends, which lost 6 bases and 0 bases, there was a span of 7 bases. From germline, CDR1 is MNHEY and CDR2 SVGAGI. CDR3 region: CASRGSSTDTQYF. CDR3 DNA sequence: TGTGCCAGCAGGGGTAGCAGCACAGATACGCAGTATTTT.

This clone was counted between two and nine times. The V call is TRBV15, the J call TRBJ1-2; D not certain. Germline-derived CDR1 and CDR2 are LNHNV and YYDKDF (reference sequence). Deletions cut 0 bases from V and 4 bases from J, with 9 bases between. The CDR3 covers 14 residues. CDR3 in DNA: TGTGCCACCAGCAGAGACAGGTCCTCCTATGGCTACACCTTC. The encoded protein is CATSRDRSSYGYTF.

This chain joins TRBV14 and TRBJ2-7; D might be TRBD2 (5 bases). V lost 1 base and J 1 base, leaving 8 bases between the germline ends. Per germline, CDR1 SGHDN and CDR2 FVKESK. The CDR3 loop spans 14 amino acids. The DNA for the CDR3 is TGTGCCAGCAGCCAAGGTATAGCGTCCTACGAGCAGTACTTC. Translating it yields CASSQGIASYEQYF.

This clone was seen just once. The V and J genes are TRBV28 and TRBJ1-1; D perhaps matches TRBD1 (5 bases). CDR3 length equals 12 residues. V lost 3 bases, J lost 12 bases, and 14 bases lay in between. CDR1 and CDR2 (germline): MDHEN, SYDVKM. The CDR3 is CASSFFGGESFF. CDR3 sequence (DNA): TGTGCCAGCAGTTTTTTCGGAGGGGAGTCTTTCTTT.

This sequence joins TRBV5-6 and TRBJ1-2; TRBD1 matches 9 bases. CDR1 SGHDT and CDR2 YYEEEE come from the germline V gene. CDR3 length: 16 residues. V was pared by 4 bases and J by 2 bases, with 9 bases of the junction left unmatched. The CDR3 DNA reads as TGTGCCAGCAGCCCTAGTCCCGGGACAGGGAACTATGGCTACACCTTC. It translates to CASSPSPGTGNYGYTF.

This sequence joins TRBV5-8 and TRBJ1-1; D call uncertain. Germline V gene sequence: CDR1 SGHTS, CDR2 YDEGEE. V lost 2 bases to trimming and J lost 6 bases, with 8 bases between them. The CDR3 extends over 12 amino acids. CDR3 in DNA: TGTGCCAGCAGCTTTGCAGCGCCTGAAGCTTTCTTT. This translates into CASSFAAPEAFF. Variable domain in full (rest from reference TRBV5-8 and TRBJ1-1): EAGVTQSPTHLIKTRGQQATLRCSPISGHTSVYWYQQALGLGLQFLLWYDEGEERNRGNFPPRFSGRQFPNYSSELNVNALELEDSALYLCASSFAAPEAFFGQGTRLTVV.

The chain employs TRBV10-1 and TRBJ2-1; 10 nucleotides match TRBD2. V lost 8 bases, J lost 5 bases, and 9 bases stayed unmatched. The CDR3 has 15 residues. Germline CDR1 is WNHNN and CDR2 is SYGVQD (reference sequence). This CDR3 reads CASAILAGANNEQFF. For the CDR3, the DNA is TGCGCCAGCGCCATCCTAGCGGGAGCGAACAATGAGCAGTTCTTC.

The rearrangement joins TRBV5-1 to TRBJ2-1, with 7 nucleotides matching TRBD1. The CDR3 runs to 16 residues. V dropped 2 bases and J dropped 0; count of bases not matched to a gene: 5. Looked up from germline, CDR1 is SGHRS and CDR2 is YFSETQ. The CDR3 nucleotides read TGCGCCAGCAGCTTTGAGGGACAGCCCTCCTACAATGAGCAGTTCTTC. It specifies CASSFEGQPSYNEQFF.

The V and J genes are TRBV29-1 and TRBJ1-1, with a tentative D call TRBD1 (5 bases). V lost 4 bases and J lost 3, with 9 bases in between. The CDR3 totals 12 residues. In germline, CDR1 is SQVTM, CDR2 ANQGSEA. The CDR3 DNA follows: TGCAGCGTTGGACAGTTTGACACTGAAGCTTTCTTT. Protein: CSVGQFDTEAFF.

A single count supports this clone. The rearrangement joins TRBV9 to TRBJ2-7, with D maybe TRBD2 (5 bases). Germline CDR1 is SGDLS and CDR2 is YYNGEE. This CDR3 spans 14 amino acids. Trimming took off 1 base at V and 2 bases at J, with 10 bases between the two ends. CDR3 in amino acids: CASSVLAQPYEQYF. Written as DNA, the CDR3 is TGTGCCAGCAGCGTATTAGCGCAACCCTACGAGCAGTACTTC.

The CDR3 here is CASSLVGGSNEQFF. The CDR3 DNA is TGTGCCAGCAGCTTAGTTGGCGGTTCCAATGAGCAGTTCTTC. The chain carries TRBV7-2 and TRBJ2-1; D gene uncertain. This CDR3 is built from 14 residues. The V and J ends lost 1 base and 6 bases respectively, with 10 bases between them. Germline values: CDR1 SGHTA, CDR2 FQGNSA.

This chain joins TRBV6-1 and TRBJ2-7; TRBD2 might be the D (6 bases). Germline CDR1 and CDR2: MNHNS and SASEGT. The CDR3 runs 14 residues. V gave up 4 bases and J gave up 5 bases, with 15 bases separating them. The CDR3 DNA reads TGTGCCAGCAGTGGGACCGGGACTTTCCACGAGCAGTACTTC. Its protein is CASSGTGTFHEQYF.

This clone was picked up a small number of times. This chain joins TRBV29-1 and TRBJ1-2; no definite D call. The V end lost 3 bases, the J end lost 4 bases, and 12 bases lay between the germline ends. Germline CDR1 reads SQVTM; CDR2 reads ANQGSEA. The CDR3 consists of 13 residues. CDR3 nucleotide sequence: TGCAGCGTTGATGGCCCCGGAGGCTATGGCTACACCTTC. Translating gives CSVDGPGGYGYTF.

The gene calls are TRBV6-5 and TRBJ2-7; 9 bases agree with TRBD1. The CDR3 runs 14 residues. V dropped 6 bases and J dropped 6; count of bases not matched to a gene: 9. CDR1 MNHEY and CDR2 SVGAGI come from the germline V gene. The CDR3 protein is CASRMDRGRSEQYF. CDR3 DNA sequence: TGTGCCAGCAGGATGGACAGGGGAAGAAGCGAGCAGTACTTC.

This sequence joins TRBV28 and TRBJ1-1; D not certain. The CDR3 extends over 13 amino acids. The V end was cut by 6 bases, the J end by 2 bases, with 10 bases between. CDR1 MDHEN and CDR2 SYDVKM come from the germline V gene. CDR3 nucleotides: TGTGCCAGCAGCCCGGGAGATAACACTGAAGCTTTCTTT. Its protein is CASSPGDNTEAFF.

The chain couples TRBV7-3 to TRBJ2-1; D call uncertain. Germline assignment: CDR1 SGHTA and CDR2 FQGTGA. Trimming removed 0 bases at V and 10 bases at J, with 10 bases between. The CDR3 totals 13 residues. In DNA, the CDR3 is TGTGCCAGCAGCTTAACTTTAGGCGGAGAGCAGTTCTTC. Translation gives CASSLTLGGEQFF.

This clone is a singleton in its sample. CDR3 nucleotides: TGTGCCAGCAGCCAGAAGAACACTGAAGCTTTCTTT. This sequence encodes CASSQKNTEAFF. J is TRBJ1-1 and V is TRBV5-6; D is unresolved. The CDR3 sequence is 12 residues long. The germline V gene encodes CDR1 SGHDT and CDR2 YYEEEE. V shed 4 bases and J shed 1 base, with 5 bases lying between them.

The chain employs TRBV18 and TRBJ1-1; TRBD1 is a possible D gene (5 bases). Germline V gene sequence: CDR1 KGHSH, CDR2 LQKENI. The CDR3 is made up of 16 amino acids. V gave up 0 bases and J gave up 1 base, with 12 bases separating them. The CDR3 spells CASSPPAGLGNTEAFF. The CDR3 DNA reads as TGTGCCAGCTCACCACCTGCAGGGCTGGGGAACACTGAAGCTTTCTTT.

This clone was seen only once. The chain is built from TRBV25-1 and TRBJ1-2; 10 bases map to TRBD1. This CDR3 comprises 17 residues. Germline-derived CDR1 and CDR2 are MGHDK and SYGVNS. V dropped 6 bases and J dropped 4; count of bases not matched to a gene: 14. The CDR3 coding sequence is TGTGCCAGCAGCCTATCCGGGACAGGGGCTCGGGGCTATGGCTACACCTTC. Its translation: CASSLSGTGARGYGYTF.

This clone appeared a few times. The V gene is TRBV27, the J gene TRBJ1-1; D call uncertain. The germline V gene has CDR1 MNHEY and CDR2 SMNVEV (reference sequence). V lost 3 bases and J 1 base, leaving 6 bases between the germline ends. The CDR3 totals 13 residues. The CDR3 region has the DNA TGTGCCAGCAGTTTTGAGGAGAACACTGAAGCTTTCTTT. Protein: CASSFEENTEAFF.

This clone occurred a few times. V gene TRBV20-1 combines with J gene TRBJ2-2; D might be TRBD1 (5 bases). The V gene lost 6 bases and the J gene lost 6 bases, with 8 bases spanning the gap. Germline CDR1 and CDR2: DFQATT and SNEGSKA (reference sequence). The CDR3 contains 11 residues. CDR3: CSALGPGELFF. CDR3 bases: TGCAGTGCCCTGGGGCCCGGGGAGCTGTTTTTT.

The V and J genes are TRBV30 and TRBJ2-7; weak D call: TRBD2 (6 bases). The V end lost 1 base, the J end lost 5 bases, and 12 bases lay between the germline ends. The CDR3 extends over 13 amino acids. Germline CDR1 is GTSNPN and CDR2 is SVGIG (reference sequence). CDR3 region: CAWSETGAHEQYF. The CDR3 DNA reads as TGTGCCTGGAGTGAAACGGGAGCCCACGAGCAGTACTTC.

This chain links TRBV6-6 with TRBJ2-7; 10 bases are shared with TRBD2. The CDR3 totals 14 residues. Germline-derived CDR1 and CDR2 are MNHNY and SVGAGI (reference sequence). Trimming cost V 7 bases and J 0 bases; bases outside gene matches: 3. The chain's CDR3 is CASKSSGSSYEQYF. The CDR3 bases are TGTGCCAGCAAATCTAGCGGGAGCTCCTACGAGCAGTACTTC.

The chain carries TRBV27 and TRBJ2-7; possibly TRBD1 for D (6 bases). Per the germline V gene, CDR1 is MNHEY and CDR2 is SMNVEV (reference sequence). The V gene lost 0 bases and the J gene lost 5 bases, with 14 bases spanning the gap. The CDR3 totals 15 residues. This CDR3 is CASSLSGAVGDEQYF. CDR3 DNA: TGTGCCAGCAGTTTATCGGGGGCGGTGGGGGACGAGCAGTACTTC.

This clone appeared a few times. The V call is TRBV7-9, the J call TRBJ1-1, with D possibly TRBD1 on 5 matching bases. The CDR3 spans 13 residues. Germline CDR1 reads SEHNR; CDR2 reads FQNEAQ (reference sequence). V lost 5 bases and J lost 7, with 14 bases in between. In DNA form, the CDR3 reads TGTGCCAGCAGCCTGACAGTCGCCTATGAAGCTTTCTTT. Encoded protein: CASSLTVAYEAFF.

On this clone: No conserved phenylalanine or tryptophan is present at the end of the CDR3, so a read error is the likely explanation. The genes are TRBV29-1 and TRBJ2-3, with TRBD1 matching 8 bases. V trimming: 7 bases; J trimming: 5 bases; junction bases outside the gene matches: 20. The CDR3 sequence is 17 residues long. CDR1 SQVTM and CDR2 ANQGSEA come from the germline V gene. CDR3 coding DNA: TGCAGCGCGATCGGCTCGGGCAGGGGGCTCCTTGGAGATACGCAGTATGTT. This translates into CSAIGSGRGLLGDTQYV.

V gene TRBV7-9 combines with J gene TRBJ2-7; maybe TRBD1 (6 bases). Germline V gene sequence: CDR1 SEHNR, CDR2 FQNEAQ (reference sequence). The CDR3 covers 14 residues. V lost 1 base and J 2 bases, leaving 9 bases between the germline ends. CDR3 coding DNA: TGTGCCAGCAGCTTAGGGGCAGGGGCCTACGAGCAGTACTTC. Its translation is CASSLGAGAYEQYF.